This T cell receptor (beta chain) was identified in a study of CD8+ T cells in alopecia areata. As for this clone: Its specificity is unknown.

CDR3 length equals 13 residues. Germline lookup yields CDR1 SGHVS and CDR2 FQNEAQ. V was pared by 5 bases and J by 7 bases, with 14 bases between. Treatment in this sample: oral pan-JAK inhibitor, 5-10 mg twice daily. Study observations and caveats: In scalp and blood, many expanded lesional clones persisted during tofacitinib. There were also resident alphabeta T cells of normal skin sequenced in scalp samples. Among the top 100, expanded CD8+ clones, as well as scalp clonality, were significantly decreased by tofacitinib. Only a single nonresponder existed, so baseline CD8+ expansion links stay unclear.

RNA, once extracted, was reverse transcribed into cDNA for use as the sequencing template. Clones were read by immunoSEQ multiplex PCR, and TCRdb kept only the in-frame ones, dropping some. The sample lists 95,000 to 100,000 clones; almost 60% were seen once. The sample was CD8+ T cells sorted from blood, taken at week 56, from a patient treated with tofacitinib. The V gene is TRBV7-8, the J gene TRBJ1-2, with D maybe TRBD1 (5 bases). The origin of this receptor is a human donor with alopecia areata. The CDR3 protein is CASSVGGSGGYTF. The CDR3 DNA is TGTGCCAGCAGCGTGGGGGGGAGCGGTGGCTACACCTTC. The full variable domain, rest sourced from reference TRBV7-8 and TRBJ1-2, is GAGVSQSPRYKVAKRGQDVALRCDPISGHVSLFWYQQALGQGPEFLTYFQNEAQLDKSGLPSDRFFAERPEGSVSTLKIQRTQQEDSAVYLCASSVGGSGGYTFGSGTRLTVV.